The 28 T cell receptor beta chains in this list originate from one sample, sequenced in a study of CD4+ T cells in melanoma. Clones were sequenced by immunoSEQ multiplex PCR, and TCRdb holds only the in-frame ones, with some missing. The repertoire holds 10,000 to 12,000 clones, with less than 75% as singletons. The source material was cells from a culture (not recorded whether cultured in vitro). Every receptor here comes from a human donor with melanoma.

V is TRBV23-1 and J is TRBJ1-6; D not resolved. TRBV23-1 is placed among ORFs of uncertain function. The CDR3 runs to 19 residues. The V end lost 6 bases, the J end lost 9 bases, and 30 bases lay between the germline ends. The CDR3 DNA follows: TGCGCCAGCAGCCGAGGAATAGAATTTCATAATGAAGTCCGTTCACCCCTCCACTTT. Translated: CASSRGIEFHNEVRSPLHF.

The V gene is TRBV6-5, the J gene TRBJ1-2, with D perhaps TRBD1 (5 bases). The CDR3 is 12 amino acids. Deletions cut 1 base from V and 6 bases from J, with 6 bases between. Per the germline V gene, CDR1 is MNHEY and CDR2 is SVGAGI. The CDR3 sequence: CASSYWGDGYTF. CDR3 in DNA: TGTGCCAGCAGTTACTGGGGGGATGGCTACACCTTC.

The chain joins TRBV2 to TRBJ1-2; 9 bases are a match to TRBD1. Germline V lookup: CDR1 SNHLY, CDR2 FYNNEI. With 4 bases clipped from V and 6 bases from J, the junction kept 6 bases outside the gene matches. The CDR3 runs to 14 residues. CDR3 nucleotide sequence: TGTGCCAGCAGTGTACCGGGACAGGGACATGGCTACACCTTC. This sequence encodes CASSVPGQGHGYTF.

This clone was seen more than once but under ten times. V gene TRBV5-4 combines with J gene TRBJ2-7; 10 bases align to TRBD2. The V segment lost 1 base and the J segment 6 bases; nucleotides outside the gene matches: 7. The germline gives CDR1 SGHNT, CDR2 YYREEE (reference sequence). This CDR3 region has 15 residues. CDR3 loop: CASSLRGLAGAEQYF. DNA for the CDR3: TGTGCCAGCAGCTTGAGGGGGCTAGCGGGGGCCGAGCAGTACTTC.

The rearrangement uses TRBV27 and TRBJ2-3, with TRBD2 identical over 13 bases. V gave up 5 bases and J gave up 6 bases; unmatched junction bases: 5. This CDR3 is 15 amino acids long. Germline lookup yields CDR1 MNHEY and CDR2 SMNVEV (reference sequence). CDR3 nucleotides: TGTGCCAGCAGTCTAGGACTAGCGGGGGTGGATACGCAGTATTTT. It encodes CASSLGLAGVDTQYF.

This clone was recorded only once. The J gene is TRBJ1-2, the V gene TRBV19; possible D gene TRBD1, 5 bases. V was pared by 5 bases and J by 1 base, with 11 bases between. The CDR3 is 14 residues long. Per the germline V gene, CDR1 is LNHDA and CDR2 is SQIVND (reference sequence). The CDR3 DNA sequence: TGTGCCAGTAGTGGAAGGCAGGGTAACTATGGCTACACCTTC. This translates into CASSGRQGNYGYTF.

The V and J genes are TRBV5-4 and TRBJ1-4; possible D gene TRBD1, 5 bases. The CDR3 runs to 15 residues. V shed 2 bases and J shed 4 bases, with 12 bases lying between them. Germline V gene sequence: CDR1 SGHNT, CDR2 YYREEE (reference sequence). CDR3 DNA: TGTGCCAGCAGCTTCTTTGGGGGGTATAATGAAAAACTGTTTTTT. Its protein is CASSFFGGYNEKLFF.

V is TRBV5-8 and J is TRBJ2-7, with a tentative D call TRBD1 (6 bases). Trimming removed 0 bases at V and 2 bases at J, with 15 bases between. Germline assignment: CDR1 SGHTS and CDR2 YDEGEE. The CDR3 runs 16 residues. The CDR3 DNA follows: TGTGCCAGCAGCTTGGGTTTCTGGACAGCCACCTACGAGCAGTACTTC. This encodes CASSLGFWTATYEQYF.

The V and J genes are TRBV7-9 and TRBJ1-3, with D possibly matching TRBD1 (5 bases). Germline CDR1 is SEHNR and CDR2 is FQNEAQ (reference sequence). V lost 3 bases and J lost 3, with 6 bases in between. The CDR3 length is 13 residues. The CDR3 sequence is CASSFRDGNTIYF. DNA for the CDR3: TGTGCCAGCAGCTTCAGGGATGGAAACACCATATATTTT. Variable domain in full (rest from reference TRBV7-9 and TRBJ1-3): DTGVSQNPRHKITKRGQNVTFRCDPISEHNRLYWYRQTLGQGPEFLTYFQNEAQLEKSRLLSDRFSAERPKGSFSTLEIQRTEQGDSAMYLCASSFRDGNTIYFGEGSWLTVV.

This clone was counted only a few times. This chain uses TRBV6-5 with TRBJ1-1; no clear D. Germline values: CDR1 MNHEY, CDR2 SVGAGI. Trimming took off 4 bases at V and 5 bases at J, with 11 bases between the two ends. The CDR3 is made up of 13 amino acids. Written as DNA, the CDR3 is TGTGCCAGCAGTTCGGGCAGTGAGACTGAAGCTTTCTTT. This translates into CASSSGSETEAFF.

This clone was observed a handful of times. The V call is TRBV2, the J call TRBJ2-7, with D uncertain. Germline CDR1 SNHLY, CDR2 FYNNEI. The CDR3 runs to 13 residues. The ends were cut back, 6 bases at V and 2 bases at J, with 11 bases in the middle. The CDR3 loop is CASSQALTYEQYF. The CDR3 DNA reads TGTGCCAGCAGCCAGGCTCTCACCTACGAGCAGTACTTC.

The rearrangement joins TRBV5-1 to TRBJ2-7, with TRBD1 matching over 7 bases. V lost 3 bases and J lost 5; bases outside the gene matches: 5. Germline CDR1 is SGHRS and CDR2 is YFSETQ. The CDR3 runs to 13 residues. The CDR3 nucleotides read TGCGCCAGCAGCTGGGACAGTGTTGACGAGCAGTACTTC. It translates to CASSWDSVDEQYF.

The V and J genes are TRBV5-1 and TRBJ2-5; D is perhaps TRBD1 (6 bases). Germline values: CDR1 SGHRS, CDR2 YFSETQ. The CDR3 has 16 residues. Trimming took off 0 bases at V and 13 bases at J, with 25 bases between the two ends. The CDR3 protein is CASSLASGVALSPLYF. The CDR3 bases are TGCGCCAGCAGCTTGGCATCAGGGGTTGCCCTCTCCCCCCTGTACTTC.

The genes are TRBV9 and TRBJ2-1; 8 nucleotides align to TRBD1. Germline loops: CDR1 SGDLS, CDR2 YYNGEE. The CDR3 sequence is 20 residues long. Losses at the gene ends were 1 base for V and 0 bases for J; bases not matched to a gene: 15. The CDR3 is CASSVSSTGGFLSSYNEQFF. The CDR3 nucleotides are TGTGCCAGCAGCGTATCGAGCACAGGGGGGTTTCTAAGCTCCTACAATGAGCAGTTCTTC.

The rearrangement joins TRBV10-3 to TRBJ2-3; TRBD2 aligns across 8 bases. J gave up 6 bases and V 10 bases, and 18 bases lay outside the gene matches. Germline lookup yields CDR1 ENHRY and CDR2 SYGVKD. This CDR3 spans 16 amino acids. The CDR3 region is CATRGWGLGGSDTQYF. The CDR3 nucleotides are TGTGCCACCCGCGGGTGGGGACTAGGAGGTTCGGATACGCAGTATTTT.

By frequency in the sample, this clone is medium-sized (0.01 to 0.1%). The chain has TRBV7-9 and TRBJ1-1; 10 bases are a match to TRBD1. CDR1 is SEHNR, CDR2 FQNEAQ, per germline (reference sequence). V was clipped by 5 bases and J by 11 bases; unmatched bases: 5. CDR3 length: 12 amino acids. As DNA, the CDR3 is TGTGCCAGCAGCCCCTCGGACAGGGGGGCTTTCTTT. Amino acid sequence: CASSPSDRGAFF.

This chain's CDR3 is CAWSVQSQGYGYTF. The CDR3 DNA sequence: TGTGCCTGGAGTGTACAGTCCCAGGGCTATGGCTACACCTTC. The chain carries TRBV30 and TRBJ1-2; D may be TRBD1 (5 bases). Trimming took off 0 bases at V and 4 bases at J, with 12 bases between the two ends. Looked up from germline, CDR1 is GTSNPN and CDR2 is SVGIG (reference sequence). This CDR3 contains 14 residues.

This clone was seen a few times. The J gene is TRBJ1-2, the V gene TRBV4-2, with D maybe TRBD1 (6 bases). Per germline, CDR1 LGHNA and CDR2 YNFKEQ. Trimming pared 0 bases from V and 6 bases from J, leaving 17 bases between. The CDR3 loop spans 16 amino acids. CDR3 protein: CASSQDIRDTRHGYTF. The CDR3 region has the DNA TGTGCCAGCAGCCAAGATATCCGGGACACACGTCATGGCTACACCTTC.

The rearrangement uses TRBV12-5 and TRBJ1-1; 10 positions match TRBD1. The V and J ends lost 0 bases and 2 bases, in that order; junction bases with no gene match: 18. CDR1 LGHNT and CDR2 FRNRAP come from the germline V gene. The CDR3 sequence is 21 residues long. CDR3 DNA sequence: TGTGCTAGTGGTTTGGTCTATCTGGCCCTCTCCGGGACAGGGGCTAACACTGAAGCTTTCTTT. Translation: CASGLVYLALSGTGANTEAFF.

The chain is built from TRBV6-1 and TRBJ2-7; no reliable D call. The CDR3 has 13 residues. The V end was cut by 4 bases, the J end by 7 bases, with 14 bases between. Germline V gene data show CDR1 as MNHNS and CDR2 as SASEGT. The CDR3 DNA sequence: TGTGCCAGCAGTGGGACCCTTGATAGTGAGCAGTACTTC. This codes for CASSGTLDSEQYF.

CDR3 sequence: CASSEVYRGKGGYTF. Written as DNA, the CDR3 is TGTGCCAGCAGTGAAGTCTACAGGGGCAAAGGTGGCTACACCTTC. V and J are TRBV2 and TRBJ1-2, with 7 nucleotides matching TRBD1. Germline CDR1 reads SNHLY; CDR2 reads FYNNEI. The CDR3 is made up of 15 amino acids. The junction had 9 bases not matched to a gene; V was cut back by 1 base and J by 7 bases.

This clone appeared a few times. This chain links TRBV18 with TRBJ1-4; the D gene is possibly TRBD1 (5 bases). Trimming took off 7 bases at V and 6 bases at J, with 9 bases between the two ends. Germline V CDR1 and CDR2: KGHSH, LQKENI. The CDR3 extends over 12 amino acids. Here the CDR3 DNA reads TGTGCCAGCTGTTCGGGGGATGAAAAACTGTTTTTT. Protein sequence: CASCSGDEKLFF. The full variable domain, in which reference TRBV18 and TRBJ1-4 provide the parts outside the CDR3, is NAGVMQNPRHLVRRRGQEARLRCSPMKGHSHVYWYRQLPEEGLKFMVYLQKENIIDESGMPKERFSAEFPKEGPSILRIQQVVRGDSAAYFCASCSGDEKLFFGSGTQLSVL.

The genes are TRBV6-6 and TRBJ1-2; 7 bases map to TRBD1. The ends lost 6 bases at V and 1 base at J; junction bases unmatched: 5. CDR1 and CDR2 (germline): MNHNY, SVGAGI (reference sequence). The CDR3 sequence is 14 residues long. Here the CDR3 DNA reads TGTGCCAGCAGGCAACGGGACAGTAACTATGGCTACACCTTC. It yields the protein CASRQRDSNYGYTF.

The chain recombines TRBV5-1 with TRBJ2-2; no clear D. Germline lookup yields CDR1 SGHRS and CDR2 YFSETQ. Trimming pared 0 bases from V and 4 bases from J, leaving 7 bases between. The CDR3 runs to 14 residues. Written as DNA, the CDR3 is TGCGCCAGCAGCTTGGAGTCCCCCACCGGGGAGCTGTTTTTT. This codes for CASSLESPTGELFF.

V usage is TRBV27 and J usage is TRBJ1-2; D is uncertain. The CDR3 runs 13 residues. Per germline, CDR1 MNHEY and CDR2 SMNVEV (reference sequence). Trimming shortened V by 5 bases and J by 10 bases, and 17 bases separated the two germline ends. CDR3 sequence: CASSTLGFLDYTF. The CDR3 DNA reads as TGTGCCAGCAGTACATTAGGGTTCTTAGACTACACCTTC.

The chain has TRBV5-1 and TRBJ1-1; a weak D match, TRBD1 (5 bases). CDR3 length: 18 amino acids. Trimming shortened V by 1 base and J by 6 bases, and 25 bases separated the two germline ends. Germline lookup yields CDR1 SGHRS and CDR2 YFSETQ. The CDR3 here is CASSLYGTGSFLGAEAFF. CDR3 DNA sequence: TGCGCCAGCAGCTTGTACGGGACGGGGTCCTTCTTGGGGGCTGAAGCTTTCTTT.

V and J are TRBV5-6 and TRBJ1-1, with D tentatively TRBD1 (6 bases). V gave up 0 bases and J gave up 4 bases, with 10 bases separating them. Germline CDR1 and CDR2: SGHDT and YYEEEE. The CDR3 consists of 14 residues. The CDR3 nucleotides read TGTGCCAGCAGCTTGGTGGGGGGCTTCACTGAAGCTTTCTTT. This sequence encodes CASSLVGGFTEAFF.

This clone has only one observation. This chain uses TRBV4-1 with TRBJ1-2; D is ambiguous. V was trimmed by 0 bases and J by 2 bases, leaving 10 bases between them. The length of the CDR3 is 15 residues. Germline CDR1 MGHRA, CDR2 YSYEKL. The CDR3 here is CASSQDTQRNYGYTF. DNA of the CDR3: TGCGCCAGCAGCCAAGACACACAGAGAAACTATGGCTACACCTTC.